One and the same sample provided the 21 T cell receptor beta chains below, sequenced in a study of beta chain features in type 1 diabetes. Broader study findings: Shortening that was moderate but significant affected the TCRB CDR3s of Type 1 diabetes patients in all four CD4+ subsets.

The sequenced template was cDNA made from the entire isolated RNA. The data were produced by immunoSEQ multiplex PCR, yet TCRdb's version contains in-frame clones alone and is incomplete. The sample carries around 690,000 clones, 9.5% to 15% recorded once. These TCRs are of unknown antigen specificity. The sample taken for sequencing was naive CD4+ T cells from blood. These receptor sequences come from a man aged 25 to 45 with type 1 diabetes.

This clone was seen more than once but under ten times. This chain joins TRBV7-2 and TRBJ2-5, with no clear D. This CDR3 is built from 13 residues. The V gene's germline CDR1 is SGHTA and CDR2 FQGNSA. Trimming took off 1 base at V and 7 bases at J, with 10 bases between the two ends. As DNA, the CDR3 is TGTGCCAGCAGCTTAGGTACCCAGGTGACCCAGTACTTC. This codes for CASSLGTQVTQYF.

Only a few counts were recorded for this clone. J is TRBJ1-5 and V is TRBV7-9, with 7 bases that match TRBD1. V lost 5 bases to trimming and J lost 7 bases; unmatched junction nucleotides: 14. The CDR3 runs to 16 residues. Germline V gene lookup returns CDR1 SEHNR and CDR2 FQNEAQ (reference sequence). CDR3 in amino acids: CASSATMTGSGQPQHF. DNA of the CDR3: TGTGCCAGCAGCGCGACGATGACAGGGTCTGGGCAGCCCCAGCATTTT. Full variable domain (outside the CDR3, taken from reference TRBV7-9 and TRBJ1-5): DTGVSQNPRHKITKRGQNVTFRCDPISEHNRLYWYRQTLGQGPEFLTYFQNEAQLEKSRLLSDRFSAERPKGSFSTLEIQRTEQGDSAMYLCASSATMTGSGQPQHFGDGTRLSIL.

The V call is TRBV4-3, the J call TRBJ1-2, with D perhaps matching TRBD1 (6 bases). The ends were cut back, 0 bases at V and 4 bases at J, with 12 bases in the middle. The CDR3 covers 15 residues. Germline CDR1 is LGHNA and CDR2 is YSLEER. DNA of the CDR3: TGCGCCAGCAGCCAAGATGGCAGGGGCCCCTATGGCTACACCTTC. Amino acid sequence: CASSQDGRGPYGYTF.

The chain uses TRBV7-2 and TRBJ2-5; possible D gene TRBD2, 5 bases. The CDR3 is 14 amino acids. V was pared by 1 base and J by 7 bases, with 13 bases between. Germline V gene sequence: CDR1 SGHTA, CDR2 FQGNSA. The CDR3 protein is CASSLEEALGTQYF. CDR3 bases: TGTGCCAGCAGCTTAGAGGAGGCTTTGGGGACCCAGTACTTC.

This clone appeared a few times. This specimen includes other DNA sequences encoding the same CDR3. The V call is TRBV9, the J call TRBJ2-6, with D tentatively TRBD2 (5 bases). CDR3 length: 17 residues. V shed 0 bases and J shed 0 bases, with 10 bases lying between them. CDR1 SGDLS and CDR2 YYNGEE come from the germline V gene. The CDR3 reads CASSVATGSSGANVLTF. CDR3 DNA: TGTGCCAGCAGCGTAGCTACGGGGAGCTCTGGGGCCAACGTCCTGACTTTC.

This clone has just a few counts. The J gene is TRBJ2-1, the V gene TRBV30; TRBD2 might be the D (6 bases). Germline CDR1 GTSNPN, CDR2 SVGIG (reference sequence). Trimming cost V 0 bases and J 6 bases, with 12 bases left between them. The CDR3 runs to 14 residues. The CDR3 region has the DNA TGTGCCTGGAGTGTCGCCTGGAGGGGCAATGAGCAGTTCTTC. Translating gives CAWSVAWRGNEQFF. Using reference TRBV30 and TRBJ2-1 for the parts outside the CDR3, the full variable domain is SQTIHQWPATLVQPVGSPLSLECTVEGTSNPNLYWYRQAAGRGLQLLFYSVGIGQISSEVPQNLSASRPQDRQFILSSKKLLLSDSGFYLCAWSVAWRGNEQFFGPGTRLTVL.

This chain uses TRBV20-1 with TRBJ1-2; D gene ambiguous. In germline, CDR1 is DFQATT, CDR2 SNEGSKA (reference sequence). This CDR3 contains 11 residues. V lost 5 bases, J lost 3 bases, and 7 bases lay in between. CDR3 region: CSASNDYGYTF. The CDR3 DNA reads TGCAGTGCTTCGAACGACTATGGCTACACCTTC.

The chain employs TRBV28 and TRBJ2-7; 9 nucleotides line up with TRBD1. Trimming removed 10 bases from V and 4 bases from J; junction bases left unmatched: 5. The length of the CDR3 is 12 residues. Germline lookup yields CDR1 MDHEN and CDR2 SYDVKM. The CDR3 reads CATRQGDYEQYF. The DNA of the CDR3 is TGTGCCACCCGACAGGGGGATTACGAGCAGTACTTC.

This clone was picked up a small number of times. The chain carries TRBV6-1 and TRBJ2-3, with 9 positions matching TRBD1. This CDR3 is built from 14 residues. The V and J ends lost 9 bases and 5 bases, in that order; junction bases with no gene match: 9. Per germline, CDR1 MNHNS and CDR2 SASEGT. In nucleotides, the CDR3 is TGTGCCAGTAGACAGGGGGACTCGGTAGATACGCAGTATTTT. Its protein product is CASRQGDSVDTQYF.

This chain joins TRBV11-2 and TRBJ1-6; no definite D call. Germline CDR1 is SGHAT and CDR2 is FQNNGV. The CDR3 runs 12 residues. Trimming pared 6 bases from V and 6 bases from J, leaving 6 bases between. CDR3 coding DNA: TGTGCCAGCAGACTCTCTAATTCACCCCTCCACTTT. Its translation is CASRLSNSPLHF.

The rearrangement joins TRBV2 to TRBJ2-2; D ambiguous. V gave up 8 bases and J gave up 6 bases, with 19 bases separating them. This CDR3 contains 15 residues. Germline V gene lookup returns CDR1 SNHLY and CDR2 FYNNEI. The CDR3 nucleotides read TGTGCCAGCCACTTTGACCCGTCGTCGGCCGGGGAGCTGTTTTTT. It is translated as CASHFDPSSAGELFF.

The chain couples TRBV5-6 to TRBJ1-6, with no clear D. The CDR3 is 16 amino acids. The V and J ends lost 0 bases and 1 base respectively, with 8 bases between them. Looked up from germline, CDR1 is SGHDT and CDR2 is YYEEEE. CDR3 coding DNA: TGTGCCAGCAGCTTGGGCCAAAGATCCTATAATTCACCCCTCCACTTT. It yields the protein CASSLGQRSYNSPLHF. Full variable domain (missing parts from reference TRBV5-6 and TRBJ1-6): DAGVTQSPTHLIKTRGQQVTLRCSPKSGHDTVSWYQQALGQGPQFIFQYYEEEERQRGNFPDRFSGHQFPNYSSELNVNALLLGDSALYLCASSLGQRSYNSPLHFGNGTRLTVT.

This clone was found a few times. The chain couples TRBV7-2 to TRBJ2-3; possible D gene TRBD2, 6 bases. The CDR3 runs 15 residues. Trimming removed 0 bases from V and 4 bases from J, with 11 bases in between. Germline V gene lookup returns CDR1 SGHTA and CDR2 FQGNSA. The CDR3 is CASSLALGGADTQYF. The CDR3 nucleotides read TGTGCCAGCAGCTTAGCGCTAGGAGGGGCAGATACGCAGTATTTT.

Only a few counts were recorded for this clone. The chain links TRBV5-4 to TRBJ2-3; D is possibly TRBD1 or TRBD2 (5 bases each). This CDR3 has 15 amino acids. From germline, CDR1 is SGHNT and CDR2 YYREEE (reference sequence). Deletions cut 2 bases from V and 3 bases from J, with 13 bases between. For the CDR3, the DNA is TGTGCCAGCAGCTTAGCTGGGGACGGTACAGATACGCAGTATTTT. Translated: CASSLAGDGTDTQYF.

This chain joins TRBV27 and TRBJ1-6, with 8 nucleotides matching TRBD1. Trimming took 5 bases from V and 10 from J; bases not matched to a gene: 13. Germline CDR1 MNHEY, CDR2 SMNVEV (reference sequence). The CDR3 extends over 16 amino acids. For the CDR3, the DNA is TGTGCCAGCAGTCCCCGCCTGGACAGGGTCCGGTCACCCCTCCACTTT. Translating gives CASSPRLDRVRSPLHF.

V is TRBV5-1 and J is TRBJ2-7; the match to TRBD2 covers 7 bases. This CDR3 is built from 15 residues. V lost 0 bases, J lost 3 bases, and 6 bases stayed unmatched. CDR1 and CDR2 from the germline V gene are SGHRS and YFSETQ. CDR3 protein: CASSLAGGGDYEQYF. CDR3 DNA sequence: TGCGCCAGCAGCTTGGCGGGCGGGGGTGACTACGAGCAGTACTTC.

This clone came up a few times. This chain joins TRBV10-2 and TRBJ2-5, with D tentatively TRBD2 (6 bases). Germline V gene data show CDR1 as WSHSY and CDR2 as SAAADI. The CDR3 covers 14 residues. V lost 5 bases, J lost 4 bases, and 14 bases lay in between. The CDR3 region is CASSRDHGGETQYF. The CDR3 DNA is TGCGCCAGCAGTAGGGACCACGGGGGAGAGACCCAGTACTTC.

The rearrangement joins TRBV5-1 to TRBJ1-1, with TRBD1 matching over 8 bases. Germline V CDR1 and CDR2: SGHRS, YFSETQ. The V and J ends lost 1 base and 4 bases, in that order; junction bases with no gene match: 12. CDR3 size: 17 residues. CDR3 bases: TGCGCCAGCAGCTTGAGGTCCCAGGGGGCGCCGGGCACTGAAGCTTTCTTT. This encodes CASSLRSQGAPGTEAFF.

The rearrangement links TRBV7-2 to TRBJ2-7; D may be TRBD1 (6 bases). Between the trimmed V and J ends, which lost 4 bases and 3 bases, there was a span of 13 bases. The CDR3 spans 14 residues. Germline CDR1 and CDR2: SGHTA and FQGNSA. The CDR3 bases are TGTGCCAGCAGCTCACAATCGGACAGCTACGAGCAGTACTTC. This sequence encodes CASSSQSDSYEQYF.

The V call is TRBV7-9, the J call TRBJ1-4, with unresolved D. Trimming stripped 5 bases from V and 5 bases from J, with 12 bases between. The germline gives CDR1 SEHNR, CDR2 FQNEAQ (reference sequence). The CDR3 is 14 residues long. CDR3 in amino acids: CASSPPSVNEKLFF. For the CDR3, the DNA is TGTGCCAGCAGCCCGCCGAGCGTAAATGAAAAACTGTTTTTT.

This clone was recorded a few times. The chain couples TRBV30 to TRBJ2-3, with D tentatively TRBD1 or TRBD2 (5 bases each). With 2 bases removed from V and 2 bases from J, the gap between germline ends came to 11 bases. Looked up from germline, CDR1 is GTSNPN and CDR2 is SVGIG (reference sequence). The CDR3 runs 14 residues. The CDR3: CAWSKSGTTDTQYF. In DNA form, the CDR3 reads TGTGCCTGGAGTAAATCCGGGACCACAGATACGCAGTATTTT.